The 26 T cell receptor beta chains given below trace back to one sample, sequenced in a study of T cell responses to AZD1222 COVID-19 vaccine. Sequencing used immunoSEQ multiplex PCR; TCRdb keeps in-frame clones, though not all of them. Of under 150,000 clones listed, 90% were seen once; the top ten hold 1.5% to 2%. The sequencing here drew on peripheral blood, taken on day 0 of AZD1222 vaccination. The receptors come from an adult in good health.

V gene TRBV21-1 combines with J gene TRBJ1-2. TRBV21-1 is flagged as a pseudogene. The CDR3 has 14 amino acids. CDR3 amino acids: CASSKAGRYYGYTF. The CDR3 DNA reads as TGTGCCAGCAGCAAAGCCGGCAGATACTATGGCTACACCTTC.

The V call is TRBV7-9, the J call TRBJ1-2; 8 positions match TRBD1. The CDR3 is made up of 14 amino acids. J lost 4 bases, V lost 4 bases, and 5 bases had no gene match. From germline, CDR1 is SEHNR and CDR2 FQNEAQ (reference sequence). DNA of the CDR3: TGTGCCAGCAGCTCCGACAGGGGACGCTATGGCTACACCTTC. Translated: CASSSDRGRYGYTF. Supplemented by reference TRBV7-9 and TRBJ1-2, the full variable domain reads DTGVSQNPRHKITKRGQNVTFRCDPISEHNRLYWYRQTLGQGPEFLTYFQNEAQLEKSRLLSDRFSAERPKGSFSTLEIQRTEQGDSAMYLCASSSDRGRYGYTFGSGTRLTVV.

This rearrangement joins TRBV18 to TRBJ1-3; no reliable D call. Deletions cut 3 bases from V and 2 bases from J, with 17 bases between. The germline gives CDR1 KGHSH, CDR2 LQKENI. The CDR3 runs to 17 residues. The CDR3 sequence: CASSPSVPRVAGNTIYF. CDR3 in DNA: TGTGCCAGCTCACCCTCGGTCCCAAGGGTCGCTGGAAACACCATATATTTT.

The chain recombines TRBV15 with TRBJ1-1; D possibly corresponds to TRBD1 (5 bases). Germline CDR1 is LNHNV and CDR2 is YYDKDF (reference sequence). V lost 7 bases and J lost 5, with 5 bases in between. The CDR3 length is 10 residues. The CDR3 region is CATKGTEAFF. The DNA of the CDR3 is TGTGCCACCAAGGGGACTGAAGCTTTCTTT.

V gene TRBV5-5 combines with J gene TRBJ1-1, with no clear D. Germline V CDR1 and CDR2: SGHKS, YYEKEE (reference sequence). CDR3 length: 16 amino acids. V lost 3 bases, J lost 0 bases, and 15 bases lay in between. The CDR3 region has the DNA TGTGCCAGCAGCTATCGCGAGGACCGAATGAACACTGAAGCTTTCTTT. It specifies CASSYREDRMNTEAFF.

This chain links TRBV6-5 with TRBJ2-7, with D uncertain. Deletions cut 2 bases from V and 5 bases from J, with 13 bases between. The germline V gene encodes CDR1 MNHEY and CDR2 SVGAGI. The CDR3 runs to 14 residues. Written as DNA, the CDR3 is TGTGCCAGCAGTTACCGACCAGATCATCACGAGCAGTACTTC. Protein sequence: CASSYRPDHHEQYF.

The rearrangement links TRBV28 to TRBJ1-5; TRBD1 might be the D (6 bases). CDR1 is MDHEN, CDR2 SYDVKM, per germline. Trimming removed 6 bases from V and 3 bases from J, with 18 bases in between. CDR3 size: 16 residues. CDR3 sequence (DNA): TGTGCCAGCAGCACCGGGACACAAAATCTCAATCAGCCCCAGCATTTT. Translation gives CASSTGTQNLNQPQHF. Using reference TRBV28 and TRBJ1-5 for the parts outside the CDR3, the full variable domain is DVKVTQSSRYLVKRTGEKVFLECVQDMDHENMFWYRQDPGLGLRLIYFSYDVKMKEKGDIPEGYSVSREKKERFSLILESASTNQTSMYLCASSTGTQNLNQPQHFGDGTRLSIL.

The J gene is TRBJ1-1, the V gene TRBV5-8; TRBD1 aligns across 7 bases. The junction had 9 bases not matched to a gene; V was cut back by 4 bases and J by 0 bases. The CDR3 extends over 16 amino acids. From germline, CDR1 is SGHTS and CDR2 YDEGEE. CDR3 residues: CASSRTGRGLNTEAFF. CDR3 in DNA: TGTGCCAGCAGCCGGACAGGCCGCGGTCTGAACACTGAAGCTTTCTTT.

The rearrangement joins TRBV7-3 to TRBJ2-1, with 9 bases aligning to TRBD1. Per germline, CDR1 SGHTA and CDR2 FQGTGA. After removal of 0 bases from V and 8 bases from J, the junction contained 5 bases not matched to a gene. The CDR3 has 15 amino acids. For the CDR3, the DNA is TGTGCCAGCAGCTTAACAGGGACAGGGTTAGATGAGCAGTTCTTC. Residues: CASSLTGTGLDEQFF.

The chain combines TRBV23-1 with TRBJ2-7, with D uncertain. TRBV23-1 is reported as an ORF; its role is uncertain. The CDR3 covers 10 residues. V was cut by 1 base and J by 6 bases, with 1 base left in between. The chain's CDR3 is CASSQCEQYF. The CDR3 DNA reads TGCGCCAGCAGTCAATGCGAGCAGTACTTC.

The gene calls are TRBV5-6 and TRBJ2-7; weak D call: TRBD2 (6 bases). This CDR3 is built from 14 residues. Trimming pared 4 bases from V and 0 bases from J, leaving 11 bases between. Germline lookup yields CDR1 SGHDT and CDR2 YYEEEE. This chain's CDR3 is CASSPTGVSYEQYF. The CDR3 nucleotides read TGTGCCAGCAGCCCCACGGGGGTCTCCTACGAGCAGTACTTC.

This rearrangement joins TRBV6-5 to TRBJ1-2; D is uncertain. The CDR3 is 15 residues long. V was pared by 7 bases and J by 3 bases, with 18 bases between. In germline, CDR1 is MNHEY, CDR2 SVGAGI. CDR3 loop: CASTRTDGAHYGYTF. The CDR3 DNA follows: TGTGCCAGCACTAGGACGGACGGAGCTCACTATGGCTACACCTTC.

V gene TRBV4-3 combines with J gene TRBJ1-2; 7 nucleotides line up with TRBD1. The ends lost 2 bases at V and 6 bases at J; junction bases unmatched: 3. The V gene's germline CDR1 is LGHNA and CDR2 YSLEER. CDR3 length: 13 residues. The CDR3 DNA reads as TGCGCCAGCAGCCAATTAGGGACAGATGGCTACACCTTC. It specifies CASSQLGTDGYTF.

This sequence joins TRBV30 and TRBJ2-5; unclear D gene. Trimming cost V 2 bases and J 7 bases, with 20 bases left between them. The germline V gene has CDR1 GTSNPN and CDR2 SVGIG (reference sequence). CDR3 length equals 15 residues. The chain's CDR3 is CAWSFPGSEWGTQYF. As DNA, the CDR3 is TGTGCCTGGAGTTTCCCCGGGTCCGAATGGGGGACCCAGTACTTC. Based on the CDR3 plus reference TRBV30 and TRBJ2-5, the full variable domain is SQTIHQWPATLVQPVGSPLSLECTVEGTSNPNLYWYRQAAGRGLQLLFYSVGIGQISSEVPQNLSASRPQDRQFILSSKKLLLSDSGFYLCAWSFPGSEWGTQYFGPGTRLLVL.

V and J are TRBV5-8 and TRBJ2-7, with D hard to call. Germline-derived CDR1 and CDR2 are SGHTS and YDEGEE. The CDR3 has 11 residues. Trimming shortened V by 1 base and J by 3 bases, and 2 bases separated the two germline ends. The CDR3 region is CASSLIYEQYF. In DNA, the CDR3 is TGTGCCAGCAGCTTGATCTACGAGCAGTACTTC.

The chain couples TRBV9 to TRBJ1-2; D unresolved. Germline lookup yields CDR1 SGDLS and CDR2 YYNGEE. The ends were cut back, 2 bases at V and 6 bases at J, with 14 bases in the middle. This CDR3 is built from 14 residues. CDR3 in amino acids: CASSVGLTVDGYTF. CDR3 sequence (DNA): TGTGCCAGCAGCGTGGGCCTCACGGTGGATGGCTACACCTTC.

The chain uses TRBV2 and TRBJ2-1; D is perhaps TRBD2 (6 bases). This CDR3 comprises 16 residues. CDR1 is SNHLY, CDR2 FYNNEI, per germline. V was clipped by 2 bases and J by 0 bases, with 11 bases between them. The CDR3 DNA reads TGTGCCAGCAGTGAATTGGTCGGGAGCTCCTACAATGAGCAGTTCTTC. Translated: CASSELVGSSYNEQFF.

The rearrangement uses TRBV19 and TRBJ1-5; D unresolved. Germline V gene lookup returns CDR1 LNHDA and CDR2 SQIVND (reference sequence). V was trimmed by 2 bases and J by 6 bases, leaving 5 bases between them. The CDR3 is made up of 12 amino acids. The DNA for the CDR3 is TGTGCCAGTAGTATAATTTCTCAGCCCCAGCATTTT. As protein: CASSIISQPQHF.

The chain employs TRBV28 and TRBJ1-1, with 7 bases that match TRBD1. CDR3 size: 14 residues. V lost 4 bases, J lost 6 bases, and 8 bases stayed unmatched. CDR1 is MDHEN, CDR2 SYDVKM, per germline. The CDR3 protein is CASSSHQGGSEAFF. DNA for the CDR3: TGTGCCAGCAGTTCTCATCAAGGGGGCTCTGAAGCTTTCTTT.

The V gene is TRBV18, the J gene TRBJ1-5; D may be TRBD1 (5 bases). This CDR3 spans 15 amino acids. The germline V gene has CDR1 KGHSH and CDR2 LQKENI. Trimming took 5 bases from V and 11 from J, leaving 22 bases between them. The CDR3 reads CASSFYVRVFVSQHF. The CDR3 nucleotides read TGTGCCAGCTCATTTTACGTCAGGGTCTTTGTGTCCCAGCATTTT. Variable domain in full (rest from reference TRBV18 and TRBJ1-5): NAGVMQNPRHLVRRRGQEARLRCSPMKGHSHVYWYRQLPEEGLKFMVYLQKENIIDESGMPKERFSAEFPKEGPSILRIQQVVRGDSAAYFCASSFYVRVFVSQHFGDGTRLSIL.

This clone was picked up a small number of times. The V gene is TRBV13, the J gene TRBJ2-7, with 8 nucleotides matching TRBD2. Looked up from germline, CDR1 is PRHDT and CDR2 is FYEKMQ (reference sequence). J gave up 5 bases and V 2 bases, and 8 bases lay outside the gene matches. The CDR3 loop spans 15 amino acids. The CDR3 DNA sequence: TGTGCCAGCAGCTTAACCGGGACTAGAGGGAACGAGCAGTACTTC. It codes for CASSLTGTRGNEQYF.

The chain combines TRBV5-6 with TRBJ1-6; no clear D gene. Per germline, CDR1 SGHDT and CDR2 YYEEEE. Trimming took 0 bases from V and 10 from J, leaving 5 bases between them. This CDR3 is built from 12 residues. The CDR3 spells CASSLVGSPLHF. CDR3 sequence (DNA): TGTGCCAGCAGCTTGGTCGGATCACCCCTCCACTTT.

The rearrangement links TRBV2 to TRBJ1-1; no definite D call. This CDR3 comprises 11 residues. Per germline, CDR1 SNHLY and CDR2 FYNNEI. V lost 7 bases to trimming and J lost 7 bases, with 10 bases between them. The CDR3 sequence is CASIRKGEAFF. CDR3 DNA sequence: TGTGCCAGCATTCGTAAAGGTGAAGCTTTCTTT.

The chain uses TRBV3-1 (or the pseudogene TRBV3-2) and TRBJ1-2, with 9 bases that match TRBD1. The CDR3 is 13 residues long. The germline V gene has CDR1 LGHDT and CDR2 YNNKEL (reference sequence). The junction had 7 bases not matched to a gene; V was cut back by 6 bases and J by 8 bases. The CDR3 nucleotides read TGTGCCAGCAGGGGGGACAGGGCAGGAGGCTACACCTTC. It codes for CASRGDRAGGYTF.

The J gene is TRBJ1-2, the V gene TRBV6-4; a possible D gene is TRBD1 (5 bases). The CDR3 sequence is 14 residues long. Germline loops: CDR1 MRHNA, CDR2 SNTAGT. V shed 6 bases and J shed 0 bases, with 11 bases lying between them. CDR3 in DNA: TGTGCCAGCAGGCCGGGACCCTCTAACTATGGCTACACCTTC. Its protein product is CASRPGPSNYGYTF.

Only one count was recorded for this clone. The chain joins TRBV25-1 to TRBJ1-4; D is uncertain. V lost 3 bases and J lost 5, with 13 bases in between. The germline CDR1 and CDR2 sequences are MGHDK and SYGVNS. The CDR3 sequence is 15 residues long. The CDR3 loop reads CASSESGLRNEKLFF. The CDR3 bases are TGTGCCAGCAGTGAGTCTGGGTTACGGAATGAAAAACTGTTTTTT.